This T cell receptor beta chain derives from a study of blood T cell repertoires in COVID-19. CDR3 length equals 12 residues. In germline, CDR1 is LGHDT, CDR2 YNNKEL (reference sequence). V lost 1 base and J lost 7, with 5 bases in between. Sequencing was performed with immunoSEQ multiplex PCR; in TCRdb, only in-frame clones are kept and a portion is missing. The table has 350,000 to 450,000 clones, roughly 90% seen once. The chain is built from TRBV3-1 (or the pseudogene TRBV3-2) and TRBJ2-1, with no clear D. Sequences were obtained from PBMCs or T cells enriched from blood (not recorded which). The origin of this receptor is a woman younger than 30 who had been exposed to COVID-19. The CDR3 sequence: CASSQVANEQFF. DNA for the CDR3: TGTGCCAGCAGCCAAGTGGCAAATGAGCAGTTCTTC.